This is a list of T cell receptor beta chains from one sample in a study of OX40 agonist ivuxolimab in advanced cancers. Repertoires were generated with immunoSEQ multiplex PCR, while TCRdb's copy carries only in-frame clones and drops some. The table shows approximately 76,000 clones, with over 75% occurring only once. The sample consisted of CD4+ or CD8+ T cells sorted from blood, taken in a trial of the OX40 agonist ivuxolimab. All receptors come from an adult with an advanced solid tumor such as melanoma, head and neck, liver or kidney cancer. The CDR3 runs from the conserved cysteine through the conserved F or W. A D gene is named only where the DNA matches it firmly. The listing skips clone size in some rows; elsewhere it reads once, few, many or a size class.

clone_size j_call v_call d_call cdr3_aa cdr3_nt
once TRBJ2-7 TRBV19 . CASSDGWTSNSPYEQYF TGTGCCAGTAGTGATGGCTGGACGTCAAATTCTCCCTACGAGCAGTACTTC
. TRBJ1-1 TRBV18 . CASSLQSSRTEAFF TGTGCCAGCTCACTACAGAGTTCTAGGACTGAAGCTTTCTTT
. TRBJ2-7 TRBV10-3 . CAISESRAGEPYEQYF TGTGCCATCAGTGAGTCGAGGGCAGGTGAGCCCTACGAGCAGTACTTC
. TRBJ2-5 TRBV5-1 . CASSLQQPGETQYF TGCGCCAGCAGCCTACAACAGCCGGGGGAGACCCAGTACTTC
. TRBJ1-4 TRBV30 TRBD1 CASAPGTGGEKLFF TGTGCCAGCGCCCCAGGGACAGGGGGCGAAAAACTGTTTTTT
. TRBJ1-2 TRBV6-1 . CASSERLSYGYTF TGTGCCAGCAGTGAACGGCTGAGCTATGGCTACACCTTC
. TRBJ1-5 TRBV19 TRBD1 CASSIPRTGGRGNQPQHF TGTGCCAGTAGTATACCCAGGACAGGGGGCCGGGGCAATCAGCCCCAGCATTTT
. TRBJ1-2 TRBV18 . CASSPGTDNYGYTF TGTGCCAGCTCACCAGGGACGGACAACTATGGCTACACCTTC
. TRBJ1-1 TRBV6-5 . CASSPQTRLVAFF TGTGCCAGCAGTCCTCAGACACGGCTGGTAGCTTTCTTT
. TRBJ2-5 TRBV5-6 TRBD2 CASSQGLAQETQYF TGTGCCAGCAGCCAAGGACTAGCTCAAGAGACCCAGTACTTC
. TRBJ2-5 TRBV6-6 TRBD1 CASSQGQIGETQYF TGTGCCAGCAGTCAGGGACAGATAGGAGAGACCCAGTACTTC
. TRBJ1-3 TRBV6-5 . CASSYARQERNTIYF TGTGCCAGCAGTTACGCGAGACAGGAGAGAAACACCATATATTTT
. TRBJ1-1 TRBV7-2 . CASSSQDPEAFF TGTGCCAGCAGCTCACAGGATCCTGAAGCTTTCTTT
. TRBJ1-2 TRBV14 . CASSSAGPGYGYTF TGTGCCAGCAGCAGTGCGGGGCCAGGCTATGGCTACACCTTC
. TRBJ1-1 TRBV5-1 . CASSSPPGGTEAFF TGCGCCAGCAGCTCCCCTCCGGGGGGCACTGAAGCTTTCTTT
. TRBJ2-2 TRBV9 TRBD1 CASRATGGSTGELFF TGTGCCAGCAGAGCGACAGGGGGCTCCACCGGGGAGCTGTTTTTT
. TRBJ2-5 TRBV27 . CASSTDQETQYF TGTGCCAGCAGTACTGACCAAGAGACCCAGTACTTC
. TRBJ1-2 TRBV6-1 . CASQTGTKDGYTF TGTGCCAGCCAGACAGGAACAAAAGATGGCTACACCTTC
. TRBJ2-7 TRBV18 TRBD1 CASSRPGTGIYEQYF TGTGCCAGCTCACGACCCGGGACAGGTATTTACGAGCAGTACTTC
. TRBJ2-7 TRBV21-1 . CASTQTGGSKEQYF TGTGCCAGCACCCAAACTGGAGGTAGTAAAGAGCAGTACTTC
. TRBJ1-6 TRBV5-1 . CASSLTGVSGSPLHF TGCGCCAGCAGCTTGACGGGGGTATCCGGGTCACCCCTCCACTTT
. TRBJ1-2 TRBV5-1 . CASSRDPGDGYTF TGCGCCAGCAGTCGGGACCCAGGGGATGGCTACACCTTC
. TRBJ2-2 TRBV9 TRBD1 CASSVAGTGVAGELFF TGTGCCAGCAGCGTAGCAGGGACAGGGGTGGCCGGGGAGCTGTTTTTT
. TRBJ2-3 TRBV5-8 . CASSLSDTQYF TGTGCCAGCAGCTTGTCGGATACGCAGTATTTT
. TRBJ2-7 TRBV4-2 TRBD2 CASSLRRTSGAYEQYF TGTGCCAGCAGCCTTCGGAGGACTAGCGGGGCTTACGAGCAGTACTTC
. TRBJ2-1 TRBV6-5 TRBD2 CASGLSGLANEQFF TGTGCCAGCGGGCTTAGCGGGTTAGCCAATGAGCAGTTCTTC
once TRBJ2-1 TRBV4-2 TRBD2 CASSQELAGGRNEQFF TGTGCCAGCAGCCAAGAACTAGCGGGGGGGCGGAATGAGCAGTTCTTC
few TRBJ1-2 TRBV30 . CAWSSDNYGYTF TGTGCCTGGAGTTCAGATAACTATGGCTACACCTTC
few TRBJ1-2 TRBV7-9 . CASSLYAGTYGYTF TGTGCCAGCAGCTTATATGCGGGAACCTATGGCTACACCTTC
. TRBJ2-1 TRBV7-9 . CASSLAMGDSNEQFF TGTGCCAGCAGCTTAGCGATGGGGGACTCCAATGAGCAGTTCTTC
. TRBJ1-2 TRBV5-1 TRBD1 CASSIGQGGSDGYTF TGCGCCAGCAGCATCGGACAGGGAGGCAGCGATGGCTACACCTTC
. TRBJ2-3 TRBV7-2 . CASSLASTDTQYF TGTGCCAGCAGCTTAGCCAGCACAGATACGCAGTATTTT
. TRBJ2-2 TRBV7-2 TRBD2 CASSLFAGGNTGELFF TGTGCCAGCAGCTTATTTGCGGGGGGAAACACCGGGGAGCTGTTTTTT
. TRBJ2-7 TRBV19 . CASSTQGYEQYF TGTGCCAGTAGTACGCAGGGTTACGAGCAGTACTTC
. TRBJ1-1 TRBV6-5 . CASSYGESTEAFF TGTGCCAGCAGTTACGGGGAGTCCACTGAAGCTTTCTTT
. TRBJ2-1 TRBV2 TRBD1 CASSMDRGREQFF TGTGCCAGCAGCATGGACAGGGGCAGGGAGCAGTTCTTC